The entry below describes one T cell receptor beta chain. Its antigen is unknown. V dropped 4 bases and J dropped 0 bases, with 10 bases sitting between them. CDR3 length: 15 residues. From germline, CDR1 is LNHDA and CDR2 SQIVND (reference sequence). The data originate from a study of T cell responses to AZD1222 COVID-19 vaccine. Findings and caveats of the study: Epitopes outside B.1.351 and B.1.1.7 mutated regions reportedly drew nearly half of spike TCRs. Only after the peak T cell response were repertoires sampled. Seropositive at baseline were only a handful of AZD1222 recipients. Two doses of AZD1222 preceded a rise in Spike-specific TCR breadth and depth.

Here immunoSEQ multiplex PCR was the method, and the copy in TCRdb shows in-frame clones only, minus some. Found here are 130,000 or so clones, approximately 90% of them singletons; the top ten hold around a tenth. This receptor was identified in an adult who received the AZD1222 COVID-19 vaccine. V is TRBV19 and J is TRBJ2-1; D ambiguous. The sample consisted of peripheral blood, taken 28 days after the second AZD1222 dose. The CDR3 region has the DNA TGTGCCAGTAGTACAGACATCTCCTCCTACAATGAGCAGTTCTTC. This sequence encodes CASSTDISSYNEQFF.